This passage covers 28 T cell receptor beta chains from one sample sequenced in a study of T cells after somatic rescue of genetic block. Sequencing was performed with immunoSEQ multiplex PCR; in TCRdb, only in-frame clones are kept and a portion is missing. The sample has roughly 15,000 clones, around three quarters seen once; the top ten hold more than 20%. Sequencing was carried out using peripheral blood mononuclear cells (PBMCs). These receptors all stem from a boy between 10 and 17 years old.

The chain recombines TRBV5-6 with TRBJ1-5; D not certain. The CDR3 is 15 amino acids. Trimming took off 3 bases at V and 0 bases at J, with 10 bases between the two ends. Germline V gene sequence: CDR1 SGHDT, CDR2 YYEEEE. The CDR3 reads CASSSGPFSNQPQHF. In DNA, the CDR3 is TGTGCCAGCAGCTCCGGACCGTTTAGCAATCAGCCCCAGCATTTT.

This chain uses TRBV28 with TRBJ2-1, with D possibly matching TRBD2 (6 bases). The CDR3 has 19 residues. The V end was cut by 4 bases, the J end by 0 bases, with 22 bases between. Germline V gives CDR1 MDHEN, CDR2 SYDVKM. For the CDR3, the DNA is TGTGCCAGCAGTTCCCTTGGCGGGGCAGCGTCTAGCTCCTACAATGAGCAGTTCTTC. Residues: CASSSLGGAASSSYNEQFF.

This chain links TRBV18 with TRBJ2-7; TRBD2 aligns across 10 bases. V lost 3 bases to trimming and J lost 0 bases; unmatched junction nucleotides: 11. Germline-derived CDR1 and CDR2 are KGHSH and LQKENI. The CDR3 loop spans 18 amino acids. The CDR3 region has the DNA TGTGCCAGCTCACCGTTGGGAGGACTAGCGGCAGTCTCCTACGAGCAGTACTTC. Residues: CASSPLGGLAAVSYEQYF.

This sequence joins TRBV19 and TRBJ2-5, with 7 bases aligning to TRBD1. Germline CDR1 reads LNHDA; CDR2 reads SQIVND (reference sequence). V lost 6 bases to trimming and J lost 1 base; unmatched junction nucleotides: 2. This CDR3 has 13 amino acids. The DNA of the CDR3 is TGTGCCAGTAGCAGGGACAGCCAAGAGACCCAGTACTTC. It specifies CASSRDSQETQYF. Full variable domain (rest looked up from reference TRBV19 and TRBJ2-5): DGGITQSPKYLFRKEGQNVTLSCEQNLNHDAMYWYRQDPGQGLRLIYYSQIVNDFQKGDIAEGYSVSREKKESFPLTVTSAQKNPTAFYLCASSRDSQETQYFGPGTRLLVL.

The rearrangement joins TRBV27 to TRBJ1-4; no clear D. The V and J ends lost 1 base and 5 bases respectively, with 14 bases between them. Germline values: CDR1 MNHEY, CDR2 SMNVEV (reference sequence). CDR3 length: 16 amino acids. The CDR3 sequence: CASSLYPLNINEKLFF. The CDR3 DNA follows: TGTGCCAGCAGTTTATACCCCTTAAATATAAATGAAAAACTGTTTTTT.

The chain has TRBV27 and TRBJ2-2; D is perhaps TRBD2 (6 bases). V shed 3 bases and J shed 3 bases, with 17 bases lying between them. The CDR3 has 17 residues. In germline, CDR1 is MNHEY, CDR2 SMNVEV (reference sequence). This CDR3 is CASSFSRGGLDTGELFF. The CDR3 DNA reads TGTGCCAGCAGTTTTTCTCGGGGAGGCCTCGACACCGGGGAGCTGTTTTTT.

In its sample, this clone was seen once. The chain couples TRBV5-1 to TRBJ2-6; 10 bases agree with TRBD1. Trimming removed 0 bases from V and 3 bases from J; junction bases left unmatched: 9. Germline V gene data show CDR1 as SGHRS and CDR2 as YFSETQ. The CDR3 runs 19 residues. CDR3 residues: CASSLALTGGANGANVLTF. The DNA for the CDR3 is TGCGCCAGCAGCTTGGCCTTGACAGGGGGCGCGAATGGGGCCAACGTCCTGACTTTC.

This clone was seen a handful of times. CDR3 sequence (DNA): TGTGCCAGTAGTCCGGGACAGGGATCGTATCAGCCCCAGCATTTT. It translates to CASSPGQGSYQPQHF. This chain uses TRBV19 with TRBJ1-5, with 9 bases matching TRBD1. With V trimmed by 5 bases and J by 5 bases, 7 bases remained unmatched. The germline gives CDR1 LNHDA, CDR2 SQIVND (reference sequence). This CDR3 has 15 amino acids.

Only one count was recorded for this clone. The chain employs TRBV5-6 and TRBJ2-7, with TRBD1 identical over 8 bases. V shed 0 bases and J 1 base; nucleotides not matched to a gene: 9. The CDR3 loop spans 17 amino acids. Per germline, CDR1 SGHDT and CDR2 YYEEEE. The CDR3 sequence is CASSLDRGQGFSYEQYF. The CDR3 nucleotides read TGTGCCAGCAGCTTGGATAGAGGACAGGGTTTTTCCTACGAGCAGTACTTC.

This clone was seen only once. The CDR3 is CASRATGTQYF. CDR3 coding DNA: TGTGCCAGCAGGGCAACGGGGACCCAGTACTTC. The genes are TRBV7-9 and TRBJ2-5; unclear D gene. CDR3 length: 11 amino acids. The V end was cut by 6 bases, the J end by 7 bases, with 9 bases between. Germline CDR1 reads SEHNR; CDR2 reads FQNEAQ (reference sequence).

The CDR3: CASSEGGRGLGANVLTF. The CDR3 DNA reads TGTGCCAGCAGTGAAGGAGGCAGGGGGTTAGGGGCCAACGTCCTGACTTTC. The chain couples TRBV2 to TRBJ2-6, with 7 bases that match TRBD1. CDR1 is SNHLY, CDR2 FYNNEI, per germline. With 1 base clipped from V and 4 bases from J, the junction kept 7 bases outside the gene matches. The CDR3 spans 17 residues.

This sequence joins TRBV7-3 and TRBJ1-2; D remains unclear. V shed 3 bases and J shed 4 bases, with 9 bases lying between them. This CDR3 has 13 residues. Germline V lookup: CDR1 SGHTA, CDR2 FQGTGA. DNA for the CDR3: TGTGCCAGCAGCTTTGAGTCCTTCTATGGCTACACCTTC. It encodes CASSFESFYGYTF.

This clone was detected once. The rearrangement links TRBV5-1 to TRBJ2-3; D gene ambiguous. The germline CDR1 and CDR2 sequences are SGHRS and YFSETQ. The CDR3 has 12 residues. V lost 4 bases and J 2 bases, leaving 5 bases between the germline ends. In DNA form, the CDR3 reads TGCGCCAGCAGCCCCAACACAGATACGCAGTATTTT. This sequence encodes CASSPNTDTQYF.

This clone was recorded once. As DNA, the CDR3 is TGTGCCAGCAGCCAAGATTGGACTAGCGGGAGAGGAAGCACAGATACGCAGTATTTT. It encodes CASSQDWTSGRGSTDTQYF. The chain employs TRBV4-2 and TRBJ2-3, with 13 nucleotides matching TRBD2. Germline-derived CDR1 and CDR2 are LGHNA and YNFKEQ. There are 19 residues in the CDR3. The V and J ends lost 0 bases and 0 bases, in that order; junction bases with no gene match: 6.

In its sample, this clone was seen a few times. J is TRBJ2-2 and V is TRBV28, with 10 nucleotides matching TRBD1. The CDR3 totals 15 residues. Germline assignment: CDR1 MDHEN and CDR2 SYDVKM. Trimming at V came to 5 bases and at J to 6 bases, leaving 6 bases not matched to a gene. The CDR3 DNA follows: TGTGCCAGCAGTCTCGGACAGGGGGAGTCCGGGGAGCTGTTTTTT. Translated, it gives CASSLGQGESGELFF. The full variable domain, in which reference TRBV28 and TRBJ2-2 provide the parts outside the CDR3, is DVKVTQSSRYLVKRTGEKVFLECVQDMDHENMFWYRQDPGLGLRLIYFSYDVKMKEKGDIPEGYSVSREKKERFSLILESASTNQTSMYLCASSLGQGESGELFFGEGSRLTVL.

Sample share makes this clone medium-sized. The V and J genes are TRBV6-6 and TRBJ1-1, with TRBD1 as a possible D gene (5 bases). Germline V gene lookup returns CDR1 MNHNY and CDR2 SVGAGI (reference sequence). The CDR3 runs 12 residues. V was cut by 0 bases and J by 7 bases, with 6 bases left in between. The CDR3 region is CASSYSTDEAFF. For the CDR3, the DNA is TGTGCCAGCAGTTACTCGACAGATGAAGCTTTCTTT.

The chain combines TRBV18 with TRBJ2-2, with TRBD1 identical over 10 bases. The V segment lost 6 bases and the J segment 7 bases; nucleotides outside the gene matches: 5. The V gene's germline CDR1 is KGHSH and CDR2 LQKENI. The CDR3 contains 14 residues. Here the CDR3 DNA reads TGTGCCAGCTCGGGACAGGGGAGGATCGGGGAGCTGTTTTTT. This gives the protein CASSGQGRIGELFF.

The rearrangement links TRBV5-1 to TRBJ2-3; TRBD1 might be the D (6 bases). Per the germline V gene, CDR1 is SGHRS and CDR2 is YFSETQ. The CDR3 contains 15 residues. V lost 2 bases, J lost 5 bases, and 15 bases lay in between. DNA for the CDR3: TGCGCCAGCAGCTTCGGGACAAGACTACTAGATACGCAGTATTTT. Amino acids: CASSFGTRLLDTQYF.

In this sample, this clone turned up a few times. The V and J genes are TRBV7-2 and TRBJ2-3; no definite D call. The CDR3 extends over 12 amino acids. V was cut by 5 bases and J by 5 bases, with 8 bases left in between. Germline V CDR1 and CDR2: SGHTA, FQGNSA. CDR3 DNA sequence: TGTGCCAGCAGCCGAGTAGGAGATACGCAGTATTTT. It codes for CASSRVGDTQYF.

The chain combines TRBV29-1 with TRBJ2-7; the match to TRBD1 covers 8 bases. The V and J ends lost 4 bases and 4 bases, in that order; junction bases with no gene match: 9. Germline V lookup: CDR1 SQVTM, CDR2 ANQGSEA. The CDR3 runs to 14 residues. CDR3 in amino acids: CSVVGRGPEYEQYF. CDR3 coding DNA: TGCAGCGTTGTCGGCAGGGGGCCTGAGTACGAGCAGTACTTC.

This clone was seen only a few times. The chain has TRBV5-1 and TRBJ2-7; D is undetermined. Deletions cut 3 bases from V and 0 bases from J, with 7 bases between. The CDR3 totals 13 residues. Per germline, CDR1 SGHRS and CDR2 YFSETQ. CDR3 residues: CASSWRVSYEQYF. In DNA form, the CDR3 reads TGCGCCAGCAGCTGGAGAGTCTCCTACGAGCAGTACTTC. Full variable domain (rest looked up from reference TRBV5-1 and TRBJ2-7): KAGVTQTPRYLIKTRGQQVTLSCSPISGHRSVSWYQQTPGQGLQFLFEYFSETQRNKGNFPGRFSGRQFSNSRSEMNVSTLELGDSALYLCASSWRVSYEQYFGPGTRLTVT.

This clone occurred a few times. The J gene is TRBJ2-7, the V gene TRBV13, with D unclear. CDR3 size: 15 residues. V shed 0 bases and J shed 0 bases, with 9 bases lying between them. Germline values: CDR1 PRHDT, CDR2 FYEKMQ (reference sequence). Written as DNA, the CDR3 is TGTGCCAGCAGCTTAGGCCCGACTCCCTCCTACGAGCAGTACTTC. Translation: CASSLGPTPSYEQYF.

CDR3 sequence: CASSLDLPSLHEQFF. In DNA form, the CDR3 reads TGTGCCAGCAGCTTAGATCTCCCTAGCCTACATGAGCAGTTCTTC. The J gene is TRBJ2-1, the V gene TRBV11-2; the D gene is possibly TRBD2 (5 bases). V lost 0 bases and J lost 8, with 14 bases in between. The germline gives CDR1 SGHAT, CDR2 FQNNGV. The CDR3 is 15 residues long.

In nucleotides, the CDR3 is TGTGCCAGTAGACAGGGGCTACAAGAGACCCAGTACTTC. It translates to CASRQGLQETQYF. The chain uses TRBV25-1 and TRBJ2-5; 8 nucleotides match TRBD1. This CDR3 spans 13 amino acids. CDR1 is MGHDK, CDR2 SYGVNS, per germline. Unmatched junction bases numbered 5, after V lost 9 bases and J lost 2 bases.

The chain is built from TRBV14 and TRBJ1-4, with D possibly matching TRBD1 (6 bases). Germline V CDR1 and CDR2: SGHDN, FVKESK. The germline V and J ends were trimmed by 4 bases and 7 bases, with 16 bases remaining between them. The CDR3 length is 15 residues. The CDR3 here is CASSRSGARGEKLFF. The CDR3 coding sequence is TGTGCCAGCAGCCGCTCAGGGGCGCGGGGTGAAAAACTGTTTTTT. The complete variable domain, with remaining parts taken from reference TRBV14 and TRBJ1-4, reads EAGVTQFPSHSVIEKGQTVTLRCDPISGHDNLYWYRRVMGKEIKFLLHFVKESKQDESGMPNNRFLAERTGGTYSTLKVQPAELEDSGVYFCASSRSGARGEKLFFGSGTQLSVL.

This chain links TRBV4-2 with TRBJ2-5; tentatively, D is TRBD1 (6 bases). The germline gives CDR1 LGHNA, CDR2 YNFKEQ. The V end lost 1 base, the J end lost 2 bases, and 11 bases lay between the germline ends. The CDR3 extends over 15 amino acids. This CDR3 reads CASSQGGQSQETQYF. CDR3 coding DNA: TGTGCCAGCAGCCAAGGTGGACAGTCGCAAGAGACCCAGTACTTC.

The genes are TRBV7-3 and TRBJ2-7; 7 positions match TRBD2. V lost 1 base to trimming and J lost 2 bases; unmatched junction nucleotides: 5. The V gene's germline CDR1 is SGHTA and CDR2 FQGTGA. The CDR3 extends over 15 amino acids. The CDR3 nucleotides are TGTGCCAGCAGCTTAAGTGCGGGAGACCCCTACGAGCAGTACTTC. This gives the protein CASSLSAGDPYEQYF.

This clone was found a few times. The CDR3 nucleotides read TGTGCCAGCAGCTTCCTACTCACGGGACTAGCGGGAGCTCGAGAGCAGTTCTTC. Its protein product is CASSFLLTGLAGAREQFF. V and J are TRBV11-1 and TRBJ2-1; 14 bases line up with TRBD2. V trimming: 3 bases; J trimming: 10 bases; junction bases outside the gene matches: 14. Per the germline V gene, CDR1 is SGHAT and CDR2 is FQDESV (reference sequence). The CDR3 extends over 18 amino acids. The variable domain in full, with the rest retrieved from reference TRBV11-1 and TRBJ2-1, is EAEVAQSPRYKITEKSQAVAFWCDPISGHATLYWYRQILGQGPELLVQFQDESVVDDSQLPKDRFSAERLKGVDSTLKIQPAELGDSAMYLCASSFLLTGLAGAREQFFGPGTRLTVL.